The clone carrying this T cell receptor beta chain appeared a few times. The target antigen is unknown. V shed 6 bases and J 4 bases; nucleotides not matched to a gene: 9. The CDR3 covers 15 residues. Via MiXCR, TCRdb re-called the RT-PCR reads, giving one row per CDR3 protein. The table includes roughly 500,000 distinct CDR3 sequences, approximately 15% detected once. These data are taken from a study of response to subunit inactivated influenza vaccine. Study outcomes and limitations: Authors suggested that a seasonal influenza vaccination recruits few new T cells each time.

Sequenced here: CD4+ T cells sorted from PBMCs, sampled less than 30 months after vaccination. The chain recombines TRBV12-3 or TRBV12-4 with TRBJ2-5; 9 bases fit TRBD1. This receptor was identified in a man aged 45 to 75 who received an inactivated influenza vaccine. CDR3: CASSLRQGEGETQYF. CDR3 sequence (DNA): TGTGCCAGCAGCCTCCGACAGGGGGAGGGAGAGACCCAGTACTTC.